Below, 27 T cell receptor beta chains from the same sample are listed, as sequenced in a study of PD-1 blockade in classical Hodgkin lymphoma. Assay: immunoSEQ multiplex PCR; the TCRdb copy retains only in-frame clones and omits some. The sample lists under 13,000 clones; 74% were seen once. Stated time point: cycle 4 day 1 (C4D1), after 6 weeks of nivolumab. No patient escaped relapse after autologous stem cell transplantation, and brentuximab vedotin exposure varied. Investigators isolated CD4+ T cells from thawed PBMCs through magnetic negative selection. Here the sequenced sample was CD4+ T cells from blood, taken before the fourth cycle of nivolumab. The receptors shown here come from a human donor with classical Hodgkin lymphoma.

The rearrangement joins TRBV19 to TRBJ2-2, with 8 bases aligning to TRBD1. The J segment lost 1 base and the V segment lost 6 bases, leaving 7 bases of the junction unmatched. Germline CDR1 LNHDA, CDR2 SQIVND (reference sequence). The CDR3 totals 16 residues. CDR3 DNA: TGTGCCAGTAGCGTCGGGACAGGTGGGAACACCGGGGAGCTGTTTTTT. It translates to CASSVGTGGNTGELFF.

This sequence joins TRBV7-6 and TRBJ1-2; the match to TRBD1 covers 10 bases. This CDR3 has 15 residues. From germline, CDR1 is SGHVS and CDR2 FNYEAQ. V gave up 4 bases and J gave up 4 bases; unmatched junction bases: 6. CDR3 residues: CASSSRDRGSYGYTF. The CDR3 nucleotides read TGTGCCAGCAGCTCACGGGACAGGGGCTCCTATGGCTACACCTTC.

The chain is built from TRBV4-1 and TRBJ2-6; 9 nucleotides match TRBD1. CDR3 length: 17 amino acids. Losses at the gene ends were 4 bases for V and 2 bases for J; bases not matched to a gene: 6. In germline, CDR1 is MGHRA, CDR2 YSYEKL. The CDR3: CASSPSRDRAGANVLTF. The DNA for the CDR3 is TGCGCCAGCAGCCCGTCCCGGGACAGGGCTGGGGCCAACGTCCTGACTTTC.

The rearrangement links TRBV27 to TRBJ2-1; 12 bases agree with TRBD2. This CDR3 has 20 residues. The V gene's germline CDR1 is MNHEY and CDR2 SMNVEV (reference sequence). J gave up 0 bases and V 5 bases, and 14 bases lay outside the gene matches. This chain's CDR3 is CASSLYGTSGLLSSYNEQFF. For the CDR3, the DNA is TGTGCCAGCAGTCTCTACGGGACTAGCGGGCTCCTGAGCTCCTACAATGAGCAGTTCTTC.

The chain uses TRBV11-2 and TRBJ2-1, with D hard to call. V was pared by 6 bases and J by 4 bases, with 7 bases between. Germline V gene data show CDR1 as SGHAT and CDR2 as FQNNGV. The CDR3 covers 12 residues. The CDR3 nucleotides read TGTGCCAGCAGACTTGAGTACAATGAGCAGTTCTTC. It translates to CASRLEYNEQFF.

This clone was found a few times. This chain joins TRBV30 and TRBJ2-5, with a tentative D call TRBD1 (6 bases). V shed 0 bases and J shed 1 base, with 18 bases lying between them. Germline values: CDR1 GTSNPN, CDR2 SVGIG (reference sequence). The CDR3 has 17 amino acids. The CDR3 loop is CAWSVPGHLLFQETQYF. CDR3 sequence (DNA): TGTGCCTGGAGTGTTCCGGGACACCTACTCTTCCAAGAGACCCAGTACTTC.

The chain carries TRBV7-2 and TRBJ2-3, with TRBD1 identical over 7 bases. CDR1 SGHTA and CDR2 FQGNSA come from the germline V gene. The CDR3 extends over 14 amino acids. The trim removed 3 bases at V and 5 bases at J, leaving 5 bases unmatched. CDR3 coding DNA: TGTGCCAGCAGCTTGGGACAGATGCTAGATACGCAGTATTTT. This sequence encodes CASSLGQMLDTQYF.

The CDR3 DNA sequence: TGTGCCAGCAGCTCAGGTGAATCGACAGCCCAAGAGACCCAGTACTTC. Its protein is CASSSGESTAQETQYF. The genes are TRBV11-2 and TRBJ2-5; TRBD1 might be the D (5 bases). Trimming stripped 4 bases from V and 1 base from J, with 16 bases between. The CDR3 is 16 residues long. CDR1 and CDR2 from the germline V gene are SGHAT and FQNNGV. Full variable domain (rest looked up from reference TRBV11-2 and TRBJ2-5): EAGVAQSPRYKIIEKRQSVAFWCNPISGHATLYWYQQILGQGPKLLIQFQNNGVVDDSQLPKDRFSAERLKGVDSTLKIQPAKLEDSAVYLCASSSGESTAQETQYFGPGTRLLVL.

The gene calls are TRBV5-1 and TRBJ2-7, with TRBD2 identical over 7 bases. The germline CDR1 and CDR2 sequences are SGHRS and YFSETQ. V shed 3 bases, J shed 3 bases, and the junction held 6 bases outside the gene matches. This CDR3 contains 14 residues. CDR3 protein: CASSWEGTIYEQYF. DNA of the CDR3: TGCGCCAGCAGCTGGGAGGGGACTATCTACGAGCAGTACTTC.

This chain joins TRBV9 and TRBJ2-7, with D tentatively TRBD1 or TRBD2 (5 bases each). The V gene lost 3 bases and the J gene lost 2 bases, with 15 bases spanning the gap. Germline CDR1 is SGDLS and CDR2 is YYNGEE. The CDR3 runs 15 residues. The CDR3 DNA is TGTGCCAGCAGCGAGACACCGACAGCGGCCTACGAGCAGTACTTC. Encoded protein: CASSETPTAAYEQYF. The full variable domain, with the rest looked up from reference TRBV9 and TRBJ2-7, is DSGVTQTPKHLITATGQRVTLRCSPRSGDLSVYWYQQSLDQGLQFLIQYYNGEERAKGNILERFSAQQFPDLHSELNLSSLELGDSALYFCASSETPTAAYEQYFGPGTRLTVT.

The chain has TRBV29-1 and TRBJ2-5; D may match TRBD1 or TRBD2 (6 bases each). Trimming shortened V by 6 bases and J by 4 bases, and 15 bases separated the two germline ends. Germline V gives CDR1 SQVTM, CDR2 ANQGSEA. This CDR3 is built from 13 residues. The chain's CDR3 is CSVGGHGGETQYF. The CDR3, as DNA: TGCAGCGTGGGGGGCCACGGTGGAGAGACCCAGTACTTC.

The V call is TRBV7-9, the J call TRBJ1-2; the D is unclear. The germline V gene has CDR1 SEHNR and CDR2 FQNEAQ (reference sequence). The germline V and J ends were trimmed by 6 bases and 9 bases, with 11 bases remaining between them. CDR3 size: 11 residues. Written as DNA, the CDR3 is TGTGCCAGCAGGTCCTTAGATCGCTACACCTTC. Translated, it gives CASRSLDRYTF.

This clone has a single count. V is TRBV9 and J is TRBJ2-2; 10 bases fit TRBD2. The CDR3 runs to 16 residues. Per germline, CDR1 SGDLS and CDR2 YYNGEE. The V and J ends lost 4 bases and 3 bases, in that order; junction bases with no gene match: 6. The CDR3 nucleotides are TGTGCCAGCAGCCTCAGCGGGAGGGTGGACACCGGGGAGCTGTTTTTT. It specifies CASSLSGRVDTGELFF.

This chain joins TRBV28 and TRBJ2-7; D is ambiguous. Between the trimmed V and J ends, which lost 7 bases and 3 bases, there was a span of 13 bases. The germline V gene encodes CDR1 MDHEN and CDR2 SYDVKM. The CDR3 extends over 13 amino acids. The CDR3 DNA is TGTGCCAGCACCTCGGGCAGGTACTACGAGCAGTACTTC. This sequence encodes CASTSGRYYEQYF. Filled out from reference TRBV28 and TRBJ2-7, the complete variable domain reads DVKVTQSSRYLVKRTGEKVFLECVQDMDHENMFWYRQDPGLGLRLIYFSYDVKMKEKGDIPEGYSVSREKKERFSLILESASTNQTSMYLCASTSGRYYEQYFGPGTRLTVT.

CDR3 residues: CASSQVGLTINNEQFF. The CDR3 DNA reads as TGTGCCAGCAGCCAAGTGGGACTTACAATAAACAATGAGCAGTTCTTC. The gene calls are TRBV14 and TRBJ2-1, with D maybe TRBD2 (6 bases). Trimming took off 1 base at V and 5 bases at J, with 15 bases between the two ends. The CDR3 is 16 residues long. Germline CDR1 is SGHDN and CDR2 is FVKESK.

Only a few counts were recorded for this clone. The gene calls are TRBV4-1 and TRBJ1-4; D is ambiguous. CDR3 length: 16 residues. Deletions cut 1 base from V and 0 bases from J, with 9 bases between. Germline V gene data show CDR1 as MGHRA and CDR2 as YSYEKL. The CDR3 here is CASSQGPRATNEKLFF. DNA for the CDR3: TGCGCCAGCAGCCAAGGTCCGAGGGCAACTAATGAAAAACTGTTTTTT.

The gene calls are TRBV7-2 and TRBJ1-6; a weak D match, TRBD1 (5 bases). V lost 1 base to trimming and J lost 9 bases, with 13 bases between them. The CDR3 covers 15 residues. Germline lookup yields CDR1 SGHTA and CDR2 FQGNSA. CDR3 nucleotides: TGTGCCAGCAGCTTAGGGCGGCAGGGAGGTTCACCCCTCCACTTT. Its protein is CASSLGRQGGSPLHF.

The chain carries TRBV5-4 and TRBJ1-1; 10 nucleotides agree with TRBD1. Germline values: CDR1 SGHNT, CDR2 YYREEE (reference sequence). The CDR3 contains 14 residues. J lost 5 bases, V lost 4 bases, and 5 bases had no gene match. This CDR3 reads CASSIDRGQTEAFF. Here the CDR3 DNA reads TGTGCCAGCAGCATCGACAGGGGGCAGACTGAAGCTTTCTTT.

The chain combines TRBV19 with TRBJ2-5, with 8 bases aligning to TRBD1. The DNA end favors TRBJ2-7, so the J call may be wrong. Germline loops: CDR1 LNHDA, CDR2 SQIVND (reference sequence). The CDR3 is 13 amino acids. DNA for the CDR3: TGTGCCAGTAGTATTAGACAGGGGTACGAGCAGTACTTC. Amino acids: CASSIRQGYEQYF.

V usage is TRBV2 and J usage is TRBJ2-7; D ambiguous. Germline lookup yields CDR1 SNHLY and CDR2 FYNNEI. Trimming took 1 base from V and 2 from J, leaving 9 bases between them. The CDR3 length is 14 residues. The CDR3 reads CASSEVKGPYEQYF. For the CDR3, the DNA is TGTGCCAGCAGTGAAGTGAAGGGCCCCTACGAGCAGTACTTC.

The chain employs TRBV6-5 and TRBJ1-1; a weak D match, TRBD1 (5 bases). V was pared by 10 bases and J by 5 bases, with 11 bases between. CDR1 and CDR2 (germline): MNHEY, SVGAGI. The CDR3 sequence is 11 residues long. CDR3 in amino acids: CATEGVTEAFF. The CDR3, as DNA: TGTGCCACCGAAGGGGTTACTGAAGCTTTCTTT.

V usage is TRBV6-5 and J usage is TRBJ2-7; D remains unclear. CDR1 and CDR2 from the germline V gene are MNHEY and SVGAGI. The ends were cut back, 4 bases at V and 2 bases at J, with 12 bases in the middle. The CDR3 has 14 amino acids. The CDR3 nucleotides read TGTGCCAGCAGTTTAAACAGAGATACCTACGAGCAGTACTTC. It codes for CASSLNRDTYEQYF.

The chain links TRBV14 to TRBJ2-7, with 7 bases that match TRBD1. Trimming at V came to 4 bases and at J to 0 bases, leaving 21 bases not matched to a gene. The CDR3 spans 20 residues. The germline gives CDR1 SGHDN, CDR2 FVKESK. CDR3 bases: TGTGCCAGCAGCCGCCTGACCCGGGACAGATATTACAATTCCTCCTACGAGCAGTACTTC. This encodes CASSRLTRDRYYNSSYEQYF.

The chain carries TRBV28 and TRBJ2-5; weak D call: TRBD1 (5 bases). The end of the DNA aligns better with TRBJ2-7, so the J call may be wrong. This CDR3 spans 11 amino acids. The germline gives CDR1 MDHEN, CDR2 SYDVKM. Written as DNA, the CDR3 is TGTGCCAGCAGCCAGGGTTACGAGCAGTACTTC. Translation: CASSQGYEQYF.

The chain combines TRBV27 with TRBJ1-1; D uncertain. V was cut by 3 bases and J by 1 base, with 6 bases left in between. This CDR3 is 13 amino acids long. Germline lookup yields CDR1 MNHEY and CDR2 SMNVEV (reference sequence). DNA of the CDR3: TGTGCCAGCAGTTTTTCTGGGAACACTGAAGCTTTCTTT. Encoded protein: CASSFSGNTEAFF.

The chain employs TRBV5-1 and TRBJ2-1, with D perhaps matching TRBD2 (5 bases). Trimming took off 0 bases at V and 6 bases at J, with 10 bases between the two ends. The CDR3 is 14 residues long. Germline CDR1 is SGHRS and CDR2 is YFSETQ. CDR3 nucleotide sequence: TGCGCCAGCAGCTTGGCCCGGACTTCCAATGAGCAGTTCTTC. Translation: CASSLARTSNEQFF.

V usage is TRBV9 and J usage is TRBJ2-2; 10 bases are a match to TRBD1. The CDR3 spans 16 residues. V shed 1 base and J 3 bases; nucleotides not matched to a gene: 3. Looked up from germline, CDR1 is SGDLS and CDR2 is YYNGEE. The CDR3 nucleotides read TGTGCCAGCAGCGTAACCGGGACAGGGGACACCGGGGAGCTGTTTTTT. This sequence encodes CASSVTGTGDTGELFF.